What follows are 13 T cell receptor beta chains derived from one specimen sequenced in a study of shared clonotypes between healthy human individuals. This table comes from immunoSEQ multiplex PCR, and its TCRdb copy is limited to in-frame clones, with some not included. This table has roughly 1 million clones, 70% to 80% appearing once. Sequenced: memory CD4+ T cells from PBMCs. Described subset: CD45RA-negative fraction. The source of these receptors is a man younger than 35 in good health. Some clones in this sample may be carry-over from other donors' samples.

This clone came up a few times. The chain recombines TRBV5-1 with TRBJ2-7; TRBD1 agrees at 10 bases. J was trimmed by 5 bases and V by 0 bases; bases with no gene match: 5. Germline V gives CDR1 SGHRS, CDR2 YFSETQ. The CDR3 totals 15 residues. CDR3 nucleotides: TGCGCCAGCAGCTTGGAGGGGACAGGGGTGCACGAGCAGTACTTC. Protein sequence: CASSLEGTGVHEQYF.

This clone was found a few times. The V gene is TRBV9, the J gene TRBJ1-5; the D is unclear. V was shortened by 3 bases and J by 9 bases, with 7 bases between the two germline ends. The length of the CDR3 is 11 residues. Germline CDR1 and CDR2: SGDLS and YYNGEE. The CDR3 sequence is CASSEGPPQHF. The CDR3 coding sequence is TGTGCCAGCAGCGAAGGCCCGCCCCAGCATTTT.

This clone was seen only a few times. The chain joins TRBV5-4 to TRBJ2-5, with TRBD2 matching 11 bases. J gave up 4 bases and V 4 bases, and 12 bases lay outside the gene matches. This CDR3 contains 17 residues. The germline CDR1 and CDR2 sequences are SGHNT and YYREEE (reference sequence). The chain's CDR3 is CASSHGGSGRAPETQYF. CDR3 sequence (DNA): TGTGCCAGCAGCCACGGGGGTAGCGGGAGGGCCCCAGAGACCCAGTACTTC.

The rearrangement joins TRBV7-9 to TRBJ2-2; 11 bases map to TRBD2. V dropped 1 base and J dropped 5; count of bases not matched to a gene: 9. Germline values: CDR1 SEHNR, CDR2 FQNEAQ (reference sequence). This CDR3 comprises 18 residues. The CDR3 DNA reads as TGTGCCAGCAGCTTAGTTGTCCTAGCGGGAGGTGAGACCGGGGAGCTGTTTTTT. Amino acid sequence: CASSLVVLAGGETGELFF.

This clone showed up just a few times. V gene TRBV5-1 combines with J gene TRBJ2-7, with D perhaps matching TRBD1 or TRBD2 (5 bases each). The CDR3 spans 13 residues. The germline V gene has CDR1 SGHRS and CDR2 YFSETQ. Trimming shortened V by 4 bases and J by 2 bases, and 10 bases separated the two germline ends. The CDR3 protein is CASSTGRPYEQYF. The CDR3 region has the DNA TGCGCCAGCAGCACGGGACGGCCCTACGAGCAGTACTTC.

This chain uses TRBV29-1 with TRBJ2-7, with 9 bases aligning to TRBD2. Trimming took 5 bases from V and 4 from J; bases not matched to a gene: 6. This CDR3 comprises 13 residues. Per germline, CDR1 SQVTM and CDR2 ANQGSEA. The CDR3 sequence: CSVLGSGSYEQYF. The CDR3 DNA follows: TGCAGCGTTCTGGGTAGCGGGAGTTACGAGCAGTACTTC.

This clone was seen more than once but under ten times. Other DNA sequences in this sample translate to the same CDR3. J is TRBJ2-7 and V is TRBV4-2; no reliable D call. The germline gives CDR1 LGHNA, CDR2 YNFKEQ. V lost 0 bases, J lost 3 bases, and 3 bases lay in between. There are 12 residues in the CDR3. CDR3 nucleotides: TGTGCCAGCAGCCAAGAGGGCTACGAGCAGTACTTC. This gives the protein CASSQEGYEQYF.

The rearrangement uses TRBV2 and TRBJ2-7; maybe TRBD1 (6 bases). Trimming removed 5 bases from V and 7 bases from J, with 15 bases in between. CDR3 length: 13 amino acids. CDR1 and CDR2 (germline): SNHLY, FYNNEI. The CDR3 DNA is TGTGCCAGCAGTCTACAGGGAACGGAGGAGCAGTACTTC. This sequence encodes CASSLQGTEEQYF.

V gene TRBV7-2 combines with J gene TRBJ1-2; D is possibly TRBD1 (6 bases). This CDR3 region has 16 residues. Per the germline V gene, CDR1 is SGHTA and CDR2 is FQGNSA. Trimming removed 1 base at V and 11 bases at J, with 23 bases between. DNA of the CDR3: TGTGCCAGCAGCTTAGGAGGGGGGTATGACCCACTATGGTACACCTTC. Protein: CASSLGGGYDPLWYTF. The full variable domain, its missing parts supplied by reference TRBV7-2 and TRBJ1-2, is GAGVSQSPSNKVTEKGKDVELRCDPISGHTALYWYRQSLGQGLEFLIYFQGNSAPDKSGLPSDRFSAERTGGSVSTLTIQRTQQEDSAVYLCASSLGGGYDPLWYTFGSGTRLTVV.

This chain links TRBV5-3 with TRBJ2-3; 13 positions match TRBD2. TRBV5-3 is given ORF status, its function remaining uncertain. This CDR3 region has 14 residues. The V segment lost 4 bases and the J segment 14 bases; nucleotides outside the gene matches: 10. The CDR3 loop reads CARSLTSGRTRLYF. The CDR3 nucleotides are TGTGCCAGAAGCCTGACTAGCGGGAGGACCCGACTGTATTTT.

The V gene is TRBV19, the J gene TRBJ1-5; 8 bases agree with TRBD1. Losses at the gene ends were 8 bases for V and 5 bases for J; bases not matched to a gene: 8. This CDR3 region has 14 residues. CDR1 and CDR2 from the germline V gene are LNHDA and SQIVND (reference sequence). The CDR3, as DNA: TGTGCCAGTGAGAAGGGACAGGAGTATCAGCCCCAGCATTTT. It codes for CASEKGQEYQPQHF.

V gene TRBV6-6 combines with J gene TRBJ2-7; 7 nucleotides align to TRBD1. The CDR3 spans 14 residues. Germline CDR1 reads MNHNY; CDR2 reads SVGAGI (reference sequence). Losses at the gene ends were 4 bases for V and 2 bases for J; bases not matched to a gene: 5. In DNA, the CDR3 is TGTGCCAGCAGTTCCCAGACAGGGACCTACGAGCAGTACTTC. Protein: CASSSQTGTYEQYF.

This rearrangement joins TRBV14 to TRBJ2-4, with D possibly called TRBD1 or TRBD2 (5 bases each). This CDR3 has 13 amino acids. Germline V gene lookup returns CDR1 SGHDN and CDR2 FVKESK. The V and J ends lost 4 bases and 8 bases respectively, with 12 bases between them. The CDR3 is CASSRALGDIQYF. CDR3 in DNA: TGTGCCAGCAGCCGGGCTCTGGGGGACATTCAGTACTTC.